This is a list of T cell receptor beta chains from one sample in a study of blood T cell repertoires in COVID-19. Assay used: immunoSEQ multiplex PCR; TCRdb lists only in-frame clones, some missing. The sample has about 57,000 clones; over 80% are singletons. The source material was peripheral blood. The receptor set was obtained from a woman aged 60-70 years with acute or convalescent COVID-19. Each CDR3 is given with its conserved first and last residue. D genes are given only for firm matches. Size values are once, few and many counts, or a class for expanded clones, and some rows have none.

DNA	CDR3	J	V	size	D
TGTGCCAGCAGCCCCCGGGGGGGTTTGAACGAGCAGTACTTC	CASSPRGGLNEQYF	TRBJ2-7	TRBV7-9	-	TRBD2
TGTGCCAGCAGCGTAGCAGGCCGGCCTGGAAACACCATATATTTT	CASSVAGRPGNTIYF	TRBJ1-3	TRBV9	-	-
TGTGCCAGCAGCTCTGGACAGGCACCCAACGGCTACACCTTC	CASSSGQAPNGYTF	TRBJ1-2	TRBV7-2	-	TRBD1
TGTGCCAGCAGCCAAGATTTGGCAGGGGGAACTGAAGCTTTCTTT	CASSQDLAGGTEAFF	TRBJ1-1	TRBV14	-	TRBD1
TGTGCCTGGAGTCCGGGACTGGGAGGGAGGGAAGCTTTCTTT	CAWSPGLGGREAFF	TRBJ1-1	TRBV30	-	-
TGTGCCAGCAGCCCGGGGGGCACCAAAAACATTCAGTACTTC	CASSPGGTKNIQYF	TRBJ2-4	TRBV5-4	once	-
TGTGCCACCAGTGACTCGACTAGCGGGGGGGTAGATACGCAGTATTTT	CATSDSTSGGVDTQYF	TRBJ2-3	TRBV24-1	-	TRBD2
TGTGCCTGGAAATCAAGGGGTTCTGGAAACACCATATATTTT	CAWKSRGSGNTIYF	TRBJ1-3	TRBV30	-	-
TGTGCCAGCAGTCGAGCGATCCGTAATGAGCAGTTCTTC	CASSRAIRNEQFF	TRBJ2-1	TRBV6-5	-	-
TGTGCCAGTACCCTCTACACAACCGGGACTGAAGCTTTCTTT	CASTLYTTGTEAFF	TRBJ1-1	TRBV19	-	-
TGTGCCAGCAGCCGAGGGAATTTGGACACTGAAGCTTTCTTT	CASSRGNLDTEAFF	TRBJ1-1	TRBV5-4	-	-
TGTGCCAGCAGTGACTCGGCAGAGAACACCGGGGAGCTGTTTTTT	CASSDSAENTGELFF	TRBJ2-2	TRBV6-4	-	-
TGTGCCAGTAGTTTAACAGCAATCAATGAGCAGTTCTTC	CASSLTAINEQFF	TRBJ2-1	TRBV19	-	-
TGCGCCAGCAGCCCCGGGGGAGGGAACACTGAAGCTTTCTTT	CASSPGGGNTEAFF	TRBJ1-1	TRBV5-1	-	-
TGCAGCGTTGTGGTCGCGGGGGACGCAAAAGAGACCCAGTACTTC	CSVVVAGDAKETQYF	TRBJ2-5	TRBV29-1	-	TRBD2
TGTGCCACCAGTGATCCGGGACAGGGATACGAGCAGTACTTC	CATSDPGQGYEQYF	TRBJ2-7	TRBV24-1	-	TRBD1
TGTGCCAGCAGCTCCACCGGGACAGAGAACAATGAGCAGTTCTTC	CASSSTGTENNEQFF	TRBJ2-1	TRBV7-2	-	TRBD1
TGTGCCACCAGCAGGGGGCTGAGTAACGGGGAGCTGTTTTTT	CATSRGLSNGELFF	TRBJ2-2	TRBV24-1	-	TRBD1
TGTGCCAGCAGCTTAGGCTCGAATGAGCAGTTCTTC	CASSLGSNEQFF	TRBJ2-1	TRBV7-3	-	-
TGTGCCACTAGCGGTAACAATGAGCAGTTCTTC	CATSGNNEQFF	TRBJ2-1	TRBV24-1	-	-
TGTGCCAGCAGCTTGGACGGGAGCGGAGAAAAACTGTTTTTT	CASSLDGSGEKLFF	TRBJ1-4	TRBV5-6	-	-
TGTGCCAGCTCACCACCGGCGTTTACAGGGGGCTATGGCTACACCTTC	CASSPPAFTGGYGYTF	TRBJ1-2	TRBV18	-	TRBD1
TGTGCCAGCAGTGACGGGGGGATTAGGAATTCACCCCTCCACTTT	CASSDGGIRNSPLHF	TRBJ1-6	TRBV2	few	-
TGCGCCAGCAGCCAAGATTTGACAACCATCTCTGGAAACACCATATATTTT	CASSQDLTTISGNTIYF	TRBJ1-3	TRBV4-3	-	-
TGTGCCAGCTCACACGAACAGGTAGCCGGAAACACCATATATTTT	CASSHEQVAGNTIYF	TRBJ1-3	TRBV18	few	-
TGTGCCAGCAGCTCCTCGACGGGCTATGGCTACACCTTC	CASSSSTGYGYTF	TRBJ1-2	TRBV12-1	-	-
TGTGCCAGCAGCTTAGGGGGTGGCGGAGGCACTGAAGCTTTCTTT	CASSLGGGGGTEAFF	TRBJ1-1	TRBV11-2	-	-
TGTGCCAGCAGCCCAGAGGCGGACCAAGAGACCCAGTACTTC	CASSPEADQETQYF	TRBJ2-5	TRBV3-1/TRBV3-2	once	-
TGTGCCAGCAGCGTAGTGGACATAAGCTCTGGAAACACCATATATTTT	CASSVVDISSGNTIYF	TRBJ1-3	TRBV9	-	-
TGTGCCAGTAGTATAGAGCTAGCGGGGGGTTACACAGATACGCAGTATTTT	CASSIELAGGYTDTQYF	TRBJ2-3	TRBV19	-	TRBD2
TGCAGCGCCATGCAGGGTGGAAACACTGAAGCTTTCTTT	CSAMQGGNTEAFF	TRBJ1-1	TRBV29-1	-	-
TGCAGCGTCAGAGCAGGAAACTCCTACGAGCAGTACTTC	CSVRAGNSYEQYF	TRBJ2-7	TRBV29-1	few	-
TGTGCCAGCAGCTGGGAGGGTGTCAGTGGCTACGAGCAGTACTTC	CASSWEGVSGYEQYF	TRBJ2-7	TRBV6-5	-	TRBD2
TGTGCCAGCAGCGACAGGGTAAACATTCAGTACTTC	CASSDRVNIQYF	TRBJ2-4	TRBV3-1/TRBV3-2	-	TRBD1
TGTGCCAGCAGTTTACGGGGGGACACGACCGGGGAGCTGTTTTTT	CASSLRGDTTGELFF	TRBJ2-2	TRBV27	-	-
TGTGCCACCAGCAGGCAGACAGCGAACAATCAGCCCCAGCATTTT	CATSRQTANNQPQHF	TRBJ1-5	TRBV15	-	-
TGTGCCAGCAGTTTACAGGGCGTATCCTCCTACGAGCAGTACTTC	CASSLQGVSSYEQYF	TRBJ2-7	TRBV27	-	-
TGCGCCAGCAGCTTGGGACTAGCGATCTCCTACAATGAGCAGTTCTTC	CASSLGLAISYNEQFF	TRBJ2-1	TRBV5-1	-	TRBD2
TGTGCCAGCAGTGCGGAAGCTCCGGGATATAATTCACCCCTCCACTTT	CASSAEAPGYNSPLHF	TRBJ1-6	TRBV2	-	-
TGTGCCAGCAGCTTAGCCCATGGCAATCAGCCCCAGCATTTT	CASSLAHGNQPQHF	TRBJ1-5	TRBV7-8	-	-
TGTGCCAGCAGTGAAGGGGCGGGGAGCACAGATACGCAGTATTTT	CASSEGAGSTDTQYF	TRBJ2-3	TRBV6-1	-	-
TGTGCCAGCAGCACACCGACAGGGCGCGCTGAAGCTTTCTTT	CASSTPTGRAEAFF	TRBJ1-1	TRBV3-1/TRBV3-2	-	TRBD1
TGCGCCAGCAGCCAGATACATGGGGAGCTGTTTTTT	CASSQIHGELFF	TRBJ2-2	TRBV4-1	-	-
TGTGCCAGCAGCAACTATGAGCAGTTCTTC	CASSNYEQFF	TRBJ2-1	TRBV7-2	-	-
TGTGCCAGCAGCTGGGACAGGACCCGCTCTGGGGCCAACGTCCTGACTTTC	CASSWDRTRSGANVLTF	TRBJ2-6	TRBV11-2	once	TRBD1
TGTGCCAGCAGGTCACAGGCTCTCTATGGCTACACCTTC	CASRSQALYGYTF	TRBJ1-2	TRBV5-5	-	-
TGTGCCAGCAGTAGACAGTACGATTCACCCCTCCACTTT	CASSRQYDSPLHF	TRBJ1-6	TRBV2	-	-
TGTGCCAGCAGCTTGGGGCCGAGCAATCAGCCCCAGCATTTT	CASSLGPSNQPQHF	TRBJ1-5	TRBV5-8	-	-
TGCAGGACAGCTAGCACAGATACGCAGTATTTT	CRTASTDTQYF	TRBJ2-3	TRBV20-1	-	-
TGTGCCAGTAAAGGGGTCTCCTACGAGCAGTACTTC	CASKGVSYEQYF	TRBJ2-7	TRBV19	-	-
TGTGCCAGTAGTATCCGGACAGGCCAACCTTATAGCAATCAGCCCCAGCATTTT	CASSIRTGQPYSNQPQHF	TRBJ1-5	TRBV19	-	TRBD1
TGTGCCAGCAGCCGAGGGTCCCAGCCCCAGCATTTT	CASSRGSQPQHF	TRBJ1-5	TRBV5-6	-	-
TGCGCCAGCAGAACAGGGGCGAGGATCCCTGAAGCTTTCTTT	CASRTGARIPEAFF	TRBJ1-1	TRBV10-2	-	TRBD1
TGCGCCAGCAGCCAAGATGAGGGACATAATGAAAAACTGTTTTTT	CASSQDEGHNEKLFF	TRBJ1-4	TRBV4-3	-	-
TGTGCCAGCAGCTCCTTCCAGGGGGACTATGGCTACACCTTC	CASSSFQGDYGYTF	TRBJ1-2	TRBV5-6	once	TRBD1